Below, 21 T cell receptor beta chains from the same sample are listed, as sequenced in a study of blood T cells in healthy people across ages. A second PCR, run for about 6 to 11 cycles, used a sample-barcoded 5' primer plus a J-beta primer mix. TCRdb re-derived calls from the 5' RACE reads in MiXCR, one entry per CDR3 protein. The profile covers fewer than 950,000 distinct CDR3 sequences, with roughly 50% appearing a single time and around 41% taken by the ten largest. Sequencing used blood. Receptor source: a man at least 80 years old in good health.

This clonotype was picked up a small number of times. The chain carries TRBV24-1 and TRBJ2-5; D could derive from TRBD1 or TRBD2 (5 bases each). Trimming removed 4 bases from V and 5 bases from J, with 16 bases in between. The germline V gene encodes CDR1 KGHDR and CDR2 SFDVKD. The CDR3 consists of 15 residues. The CDR3 protein is CATSERGESTETQYF. DNA of the CDR3: TGTGCCACCAGTGAACGAGGGGAATCTACGGAGACCCAGTACTTC.

V and J are TRBV9 and TRBJ2-7; TRBD2 is a possible D gene (6 bases). V lost 7 bases to trimming and J lost 0 bases, with 8 bases between them. The germline V gene has CDR1 SGDLS and CDR2 YYNGEE. CDR3 length: 12 amino acids. The CDR3 is CASGGDSYEQYF. CDR3 sequence (DNA): TGTGCCAGCGGCGGGGACTCCTACGAGCAGTACTTC. The full variable domain, in which reference TRBV9 and TRBJ2-7 provide the parts outside the CDR3, is DSGVTQTPKHLITATGQRVTLRCSPRSGDLSVYWYQQSLDQGLQFLIQYYNGEERAKGNILERFSAQQFPDLHSELNLSSLELGDSALYFCASGGDSYEQYFGPGTRLTVT.

Worth noting for this clonotype: Compared with germline, one end of the junction differs, possibly owing to a read error. This rearrangement joins TRBV6-1 to TRBJ2-3; 8 bases fit TRBD2. The CDR3 is 18 amino acids. The germline V gene has CDR1 MNHNS and CDR2 SASEGT. The CDR3 sequence: CAPPGSAGGGKSTDTQYF. The CDR3 coding sequence is TGTGCCCCCCCTGGGTCTGCGGGAGGAGGGAAAAGCACTGATACGCAGTATTTT.

The J gene is TRBJ1-6, the V gene TRBV11-2, with D possibly TRBD1 on 6 matching bases. V lost 2 bases, J lost 7 bases, and 24 bases lay in between. This CDR3 has 19 amino acids. Germline lookup yields CDR1 SGHAT and CDR2 FQNNGV. DNA of the CDR3: TGTGCCAGCAGCTTACGATTGGGACATCCTCTTCGCTGGAATTCACCCCTCCACTTT. The encoded protein is CASSLRLGHPLRWNSPLHF.

This sequence joins TRBV9 and TRBJ2-1; D is unclear. Germline V lookup: CDR1 SGDLS, CDR2 YYNGEE. CDR3 size: 14 residues. Trimming took off 0 bases at V and 9 bases at J, with 13 bases between the two ends. CDR3 DNA: TGTGCCAGCAGCGTAGCGGCTAGTTTCGGTGAGCAGTTCTTC. It specifies CASSVAASFGEQFF. Filled out from reference TRBV9 and TRBJ2-1, the complete variable domain reads DSGVTQTPKHLITATGQRVTLRCSPRSGDLSVYWYQQSLDQGLQFLIQYYNGEERAKGNILERFSAQQFPDLHSELNLSSLELGDSALYFCASSVAASFGEQFFGPGTRLTVL.

This clonotype was seen a few times. The chain combines TRBV6-5 with TRBJ2-7, with 10 bases fitting TRBD1. CDR1 is MNHEY and CDR2 is SVGAGI in the germline V gene. Trimming at V came to 5 bases and at J to 6 bases, leaving 10 bases not matched to a gene. CDR3 size: 15 residues. As DNA, the CDR3 is TGTGCCAGCAGTAGACCGGGACAGGGGTTCTTCGAGCAGTACTTC. It translates to CASSRPGQGFFEQYF.

V usage is TRBV6-2 or TRBV6-3 and J usage is TRBJ2-5, with D possibly matching TRBD2 (6 bases). This CDR3 is built from 15 residues. Germline V gives CDR1 MNHEY, CDR2 SVGEGT. Between the trimmed V and J ends, which lost 0 bases and 13 bases, there was a span of 21 bases. The CDR3 DNA reads as TGTGCCAGCAGTTACTCAGGGCTAGCGAGCGCAAGCCCGTACTTC. Translation gives CASSYSGLASASPYF.

J is TRBJ2-7 and V is TRBV9; D uncertain. With the DNA end fitting TRBJ2-1 better, the J assignment may be wrong. This CDR3 is built from 13 residues. Germline V gene data show CDR1 as SGDLS and CDR2 as YYNGEE. CDR3 sequence reads: CASSEQVFGEQFF. The CDR3 DNA sequence: TGTGCCAGCAGCGAGCAGGTGTTTGGTGAGCAGTTCTTC.

This clonotype was observed a few times. The chain joins TRBV6-6 to TRBJ2-4; 7 bases match TRBD1. The tail of the sequence fits TRBJ2-5 better, so the J call may be wrong. CDR1 MNHNY and CDR2 SVGAGI come from the germline V gene (reference sequence). The CDR3 runs to 15 residues. CDR3 nucleotide sequence: TGTGCCAGCAGTTACCCGACAGGGAAGGTCGAGACCCAGTACTTC. Its protein product is CASSYPTGKVETQYF.

This clonotype was seen just once. This chain joins TRBV5-1 and TRBJ2-1; 14 positions agree with TRBD2. Germline V gives CDR1 SGHRS, CDR2 YFSETQ. The V gene end was trimmed by 1 base and the J gene end by 10 bases; junction bases not matched to a gene: 7. This CDR3 contains 16 residues. CDR3 DNA: TGCGCCAGCAGCTTGTCAGGACTAGCGGGAGGAGGGGAGCAGTTCTTC. Residues: CASSLSGLAGGGEQFF. The full variable domain, rest sourced from reference TRBV5-1 and TRBJ2-1, is KAGVTQTPRYLIKTRGQQVTLSCSPISGHRSVSWYQQTPGQGLQFLFEYFSETQRNKGNFPGRFSGRQFSNSRSEMNVSTLELGDSALYLCASSLSGLAGGGEQFFGPGTRLTVL.

The V gene is TRBV7-2, the J gene TRBJ1-5; D unclear. The germline gives CDR1 SGHTA, CDR2 FQGNSA. This CDR3 region has 14 residues. Trimming removed 6 bases at V and 3 bases at J, with 12 bases between. CDR3 DNA: TGTGCCAGCAGTTGGGAACAGTACAATCAGCCCCAGCATTTT. Protein: CASSWEQYNQPQHF.

Comments on this clonotype: This clone may be a read error of a much larger clone one base away. The CDR3 reads CSASAGGTEAFF. The DNA of the CDR3 is TGCAGTGCTAGCGCAGGGGGCACTGAAGCTTTCTTT. The chain joins TRBV20-1 to TRBJ1-1; the match to TRBD1 covers 7 bases. J was trimmed by 4 bases and V by 3 bases; bases with no gene match: 2. The CDR3 consists of 12 residues. Germline V gene sequence: CDR1 DFQATT, CDR2 SNEGSKA (reference sequence).

The rearrangement uses TRBV7-2 and TRBJ2-5; 13 bases are a match to TRBD2. The end of the DNA fits TRBJ2-7 better, so the J call may be wrong. Germline V gene lookup returns CDR1 SGHTA and CDR2 FQGNSA. CDR3 length equals 16 residues. The CDR3 loop reads CASSLELAGGPHEQYF. Here the CDR3 DNA reads TGTGCCAGCAGCTTAGAACTAGCGGGAGGGCCGCACGAGCAGTACTTC.

The rearrangement links TRBV20-1 to TRBJ2-5; D may be TRBD2 (6 bases). The J call may not be correct, given that the DNA end is closer to TRBJ2-7. Germline V gene lookup returns CDR1 DFQATT and CDR2 SNEGSKA (reference sequence). The CDR3 sequence is 12 residues long. This CDR3 reads CSADRDFYEQYF. CDR3 sequence (DNA): TGCAGTGCCGATAGGGACTTCTACGAGCAGTACTTC.

This clonotype has more than one count but fewer than ten. V and J are TRBV4-1 and TRBJ2-1; D unresolved. CDR3 length: 11 residues. Trimming pared 3 bases from V and 7 bases from J, leaving 4 bases between. CDR1 and CDR2 (germline): MGHRA, YSYEKL. The CDR3 loop reads CASSQMNEQFF. CDR3 nucleotides: TGCGCCAGCAGCCAGATGAATGAGCAGTTCTTC.

In the case of this clonotype: One end of the junction is discordant with germline, which a read error may explain. This chain connects TRBV2 to TRBJ2-7; possible D gene TRBD1, 5 bases. The J call may be faulty, since TRBJ2-5 better matches the DNA end. CDR1 and CDR2 from the germline V gene are SNHLY and FYNNEI. This CDR3 has 16 residues. The CDR3, as DNA: TGTGCCAGCAGTGGAACCCCAAGGGGTCCACAAGGGACCCAGTACTTC. It codes for CASSGTPRGPQGTQYF.

V usage is TRBV20-1 and J usage is TRBJ2-5, with 9 positions matching TRBD2. The CDR3 totals 14 residues. After removal of 0 bases from V and 7 bases from J, the junction contained 6 bases not matched to a gene. Germline values: CDR1 DFQATT, CDR2 SNEGSKA (reference sequence). CDR3 sequence: CSAREGLAFGTQYF. CDR3 coding DNA: TGCAGTGCTAGAGAGGGACTAGCTTTTGGGACCCAGTACTTC.

The V call is TRBV28, the J call TRBJ2-7; D possibly corresponds to TRBD1 (5 bases). This CDR3 comprises 11 residues. Trimming cost V 3 bases and J 10 bases, with 10 bases left between them. The germline gives CDR1 MDHEN, CDR2 SYDVKM. The CDR3 DNA reads TGTGCCAGCAGTTTTCAAGACAGTCAGTACTTC. As protein: CASSFQDSQYF.

The chain combines TRBV6-5 with TRBJ2-6, with D possibly being TRBD1 (5 bases). The CDR3 sequence is 17 residues long. The germline CDR1 and CDR2 sequences are MNHEY and SVGAGI. Trimming took off 2 bases at V and 0 bases at J, with 11 bases between the two ends. Here the CDR3 DNA reads TGTGCCAGCAGTTACAGGGGCGCCTACTCTGGGGCCAACGTCCTGACTTTC. This codes for CASSYRGAYSGANVLTF.

Only a few counts were recorded for this clonotype. J is TRBJ2-3 and V is TRBV7-2; D is unresolved. This CDR3 region has 15 residues. Trimming shortened V by 4 bases and J by 3 bases, and 14 bases separated the two germline ends. CDR1 and CDR2 (germline): SGHTA, FQGNSA. DNA of the CDR3: TGTGCCAGCAGCTCCTTAAGAGCAGGTACAGATACGCAGTATTTT. It encodes CASSSLRAGTDTQYF.

The chain couples TRBV20-1 to TRBJ1-5; D possibly corresponds to TRBD1 (6 bases). Trimming pared 0 bases from V and 9 bases from J, leaving 12 bases between. This CDR3 has 13 residues. Germline V gene lookup returns CDR1 DFQATT and CDR2 SNEGSKA (reference sequence). The CDR3 protein is CSAREQGSGPQHF. The CDR3 nucleotides are TGCAGTGCTAGAGAACAGGGTTCGGGGCCCCAGCATTTT.